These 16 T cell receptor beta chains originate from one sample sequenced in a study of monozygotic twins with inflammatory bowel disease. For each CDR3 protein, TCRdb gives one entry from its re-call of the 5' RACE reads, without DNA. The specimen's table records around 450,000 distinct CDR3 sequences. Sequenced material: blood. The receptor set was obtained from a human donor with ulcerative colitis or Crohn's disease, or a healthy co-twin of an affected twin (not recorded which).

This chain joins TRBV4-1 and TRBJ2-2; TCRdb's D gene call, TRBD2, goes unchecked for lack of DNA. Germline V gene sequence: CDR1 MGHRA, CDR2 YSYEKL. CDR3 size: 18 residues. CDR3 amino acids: CASSQVIDGTSGTGELFF.

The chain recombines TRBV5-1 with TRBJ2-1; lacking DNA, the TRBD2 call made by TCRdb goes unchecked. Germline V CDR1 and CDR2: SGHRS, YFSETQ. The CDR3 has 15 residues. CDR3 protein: CASTRTEPRQDEQFF.

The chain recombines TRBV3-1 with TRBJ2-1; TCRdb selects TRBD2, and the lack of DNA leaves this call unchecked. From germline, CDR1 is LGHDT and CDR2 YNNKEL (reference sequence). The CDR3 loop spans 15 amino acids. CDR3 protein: CASSQGSGLNNEQFF.

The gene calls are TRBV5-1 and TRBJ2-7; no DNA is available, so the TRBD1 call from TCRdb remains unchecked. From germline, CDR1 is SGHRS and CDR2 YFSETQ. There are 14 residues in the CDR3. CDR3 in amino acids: CASSFGGISYEQYF.

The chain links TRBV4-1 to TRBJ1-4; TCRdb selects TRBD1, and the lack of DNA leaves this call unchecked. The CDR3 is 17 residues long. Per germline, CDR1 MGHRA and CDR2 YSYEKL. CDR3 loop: CASSQGTGGAANEKLFF.

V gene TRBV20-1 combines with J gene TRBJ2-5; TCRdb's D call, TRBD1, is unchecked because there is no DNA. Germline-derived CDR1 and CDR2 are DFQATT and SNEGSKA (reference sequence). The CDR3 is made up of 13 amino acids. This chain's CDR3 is CSAEDRSGETQYF.

The CDR3 protein is CASSLLEAETQYF. V gene TRBV5-1 combines with J gene TRBJ2-5; the TCRdb call, TRBD2, lacks DNA for checking. The CDR3 is 13 residues long. The germline V gene has CDR1 SGHRS and CDR2 YFSETQ.

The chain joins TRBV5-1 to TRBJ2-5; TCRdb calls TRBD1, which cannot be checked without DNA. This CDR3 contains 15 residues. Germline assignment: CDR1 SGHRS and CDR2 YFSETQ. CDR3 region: CASSSTGADRKTQYF.

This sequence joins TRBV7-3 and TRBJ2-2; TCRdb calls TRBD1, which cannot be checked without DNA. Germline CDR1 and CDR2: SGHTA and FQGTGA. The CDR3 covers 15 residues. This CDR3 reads CASSMTGTNTGELFF.

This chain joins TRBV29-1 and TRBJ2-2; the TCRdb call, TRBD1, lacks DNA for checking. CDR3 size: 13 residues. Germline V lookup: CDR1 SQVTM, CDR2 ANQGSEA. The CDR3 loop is CSVRGTNTGELFF.

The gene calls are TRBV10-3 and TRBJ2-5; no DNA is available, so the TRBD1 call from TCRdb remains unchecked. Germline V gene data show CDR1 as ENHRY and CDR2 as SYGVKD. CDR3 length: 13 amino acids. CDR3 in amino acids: CAISESPSGVLDF.

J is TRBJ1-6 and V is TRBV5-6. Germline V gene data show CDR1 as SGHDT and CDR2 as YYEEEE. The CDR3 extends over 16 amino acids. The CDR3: CASSRRETSYNSPLHF.

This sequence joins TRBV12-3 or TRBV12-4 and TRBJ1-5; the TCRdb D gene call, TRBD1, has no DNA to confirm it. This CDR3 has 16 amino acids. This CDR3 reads CASSFEGTQGDQPQHF.

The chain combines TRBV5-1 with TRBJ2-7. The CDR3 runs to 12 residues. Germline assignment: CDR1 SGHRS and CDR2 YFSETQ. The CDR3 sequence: CASSAPSYEQYF.

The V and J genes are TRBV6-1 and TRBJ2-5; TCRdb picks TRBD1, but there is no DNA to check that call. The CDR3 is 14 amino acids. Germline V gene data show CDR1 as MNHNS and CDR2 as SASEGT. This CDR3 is CASSRDGSQETQYF.

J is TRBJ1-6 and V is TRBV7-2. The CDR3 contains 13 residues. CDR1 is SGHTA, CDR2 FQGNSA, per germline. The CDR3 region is CASNRRDSSPLHF.